Each of the 29 T cell receptor beta chains below was sequenced from the same sample in a study of shared clonotypes between healthy human individuals. The data were produced by immunoSEQ multiplex PCR, yet TCRdb's version contains in-frame clones alone and is incomplete. The data show roughly 2.4 million clones, around 95% seen once. Sequenced: naive CD4+ T cells sorted from blood. Subset noted: CD45RA+ positively selected. These receptors were taken from a man between 18 and 35 years old in good health.

A note on this clone: At the DNA level, this CDR3 is encoded by other sequences in the same sample as well. This chain joins TRBV10-3 and TRBJ1-6, with D perhaps TRBD1 (6 bases). CDR3 size: 14 residues. Trimming cost V 4 bases and J 3 bases, with 7 bases left between them. CDR1 ENHRY and CDR2 SYGVKD come from the germline V gene. The CDR3 region has the DNA TGTGCCATCAGTGGGACAGACTATAATTCACCCCTCCACTTT. It is translated as CAISGTDYNSPLHF.

Points on this clone: The sample contains more than one DNA sequence encoding this CDR3. This sequence joins TRBV18 and TRBJ2-7, with a possible D match to TRBD1 (5 bases). This CDR3 region has 14 residues. Trimming cost V 1 base and J 3 bases, with 10 bases left between them. Per the germline V gene, CDR1 is KGHSH and CDR2 is LQKENI. CDR3 in amino acids: CASSPLQGNYEQYF. The CDR3 bases are TGTGCCAGCTCACCACTGCAGGGAAACTACGAGCAGTACTTC.

This chain joins TRBV30 and TRBJ2-7; D unclear. Germline loops: CDR1 GTSNPN, CDR2 SVGIG (reference sequence). V was pared by 3 bases and J by 2 bases, with 11 bases between. The CDR3 has 13 amino acids. CDR3 nucleotides: TGTGCCTGGAGCCCAGAGTTTCCCTACGAGCAGTACTTC. Translating it yields CAWSPEFPYEQYF.

The chain carries TRBV9 and TRBJ2-7; the match to TRBD1 covers 8 bases. The CDR3 runs to 16 residues. Germline trimming cut 4 bases from V and 4 bases from J; bases unmatched to any gene: 13. CDR1 SGDLS and CDR2 YYNGEE come from the germline V gene. The CDR3 nucleotides read TGTGCCAGCAGCTCCCCGGACAGGGTCTTTTTTTACGAGCAGTACTTC. Protein product: CASSSPDRVFFYEQYF. The variable domain in full, completed from reference TRBV9 and TRBJ2-7, reads DSGVTQTPKHLITATGQRVTLRCSPRSGDLSVYWYQQSLDQGLQFLIQYYNGEERAKGNILERFSAQQFPDLHSELNLSSLELGDSALYFCASSSPDRVFFYEQYFGPGTRLTVT.

Regarding this clone: The same CDR3 can be traced to other DNA sequences in this sample. This chain joins TRBV5-1 and TRBJ2-3, with a weak D call TRBD1 (7 bases). The germline gives CDR1 SGHRS, CDR2 YFSETQ. The V and J ends lost 1 base and 3 bases respectively, with 12 bases between them. CDR3 length: 15 residues. CDR3 in amino acids: CASSLLQGGTDTQYF. The CDR3 region has the DNA TGCGCCAGCAGCTTGTTGCAGGGGGGAACAGATACGCAGTATTTT.

This chain uses TRBV7-9 with TRBJ1-2; weak D call: TRBD1 (6 bases). Germline values: CDR1 SEHNR, CDR2 FQNEAQ (reference sequence). V was cut by 1 base and J by 2 bases, with 11 bases left in between. This CDR3 has 15 residues. CDR3 nucleotides: TGTGCCAGCAGCTTAGTGGCGGGGGCCAACTATGGCTACACCTTC. Its protein product is CASSLVAGANYGYTF.

This chain connects TRBV6-5 to TRBJ2-3; 10 nucleotides match TRBD2. The CDR3 has 14 amino acids. The V gene end was trimmed by 4 bases and the J gene end by 6 bases; junction bases not matched to a gene: 4. Germline CDR1 MNHEY, CDR2 SVGAGI. DNA of the CDR3: TGTGCCAGCAGTTCGGGGACTAGCGACGATACGCAGTATTTT. Residues: CASSSGTSDDTQYF.

In its sample, this clone was seen once. The chain joins TRBV2 to TRBJ2-7, with a weak D call TRBD1 (6 bases). The CDR3 contains 15 residues. Trimming took 5 bases from V and 2 from J, leaving 16 bases between them. CDR1 and CDR2 (germline): SNHLY, FYNNEI. Here the CDR3 DNA reads TGTGCCAGCAGTCGAGGACAGTGGGGTCCCTACGAGCAGTACTTC. Its protein is CASSRGQWGPYEQYF.

V and J are TRBV9 and TRBJ2-6, with D possibly being TRBD2 (6 bases). This CDR3 contains 17 residues. Trimming stripped 0 bases from V and 4 bases from J, with 14 bases between. Germline V gives CDR1 SGDLS, CDR2 YYNGEE. CDR3 coding DNA: TGTGCCAGCAGCGTAGGGACTACCCCCCCGGGGGCCAACGTCCTGACTTTC. Translated, it gives CASSVGTTPPGANVLTF.

This chain links TRBV19 with TRBJ2-3; no definite D call. Germline V gene sequence: CDR1 LNHDA, CDR2 SQIVND (reference sequence). This CDR3 is built from 14 residues. The germline V and J ends were trimmed by 6 bases and 0 bases, with 10 bases remaining between them. The DNA of the CDR3 is TGTGCCAGTAGCTCGACTCCTAGCACAGATACGCAGTATTTT. This sequence encodes CASSSTPSTDTQYF.

This clone appeared a single time. The chain combines TRBV30 with TRBJ1-1; unclear D gene. V was clipped by 4 bases and J by 7 bases, with 10 bases between them. Germline loops: CDR1 GTSNPN, CDR2 SVGIG (reference sequence). This CDR3 contains 11 residues. This CDR3 is CAWNLRFEAFF. CDR3 nucleotides: TGTGCCTGGAATCTGCGGTTTGAAGCTTTCTTT.

This clone was seen only once. CDR3 sequence (DNA): TGTGCCAGTAGTTCCCGGACGAACACCGGGGAGCTGTTTTTT. As protein: CASSSRTNTGELFF. This sequence joins TRBV19 and TRBJ2-2, with unresolved D. Germline V lookup: CDR1 LNHDA, CDR2 SQIVND (reference sequence). V was trimmed by 5 bases and J by 0 bases, leaving 7 bases between them. There are 14 residues in the CDR3. The full variable domain, in which reference TRBV19 and TRBJ2-2 provide the parts outside the CDR3, is DGGITQSPKYLFRKEGQNVTLSCEQNLNHDAMYWYRQDPGQGLRLIYYSQIVNDFQKGDIAEGYSVSREKKESFPLTVTSAQKNPTAFYLCASSSRTNTGELFFGEGSRLTVL.

The genes are TRBV11-2 and TRBJ2-5; TRBD2 aligns across 7 bases. The CDR3 has 15 amino acids. The trim removed 5 bases at V and 2 bases at J, leaving 8 bases unmatched. CDR1 and CDR2 (germline): SGHAT, FQNNGV. As DNA, the CDR3 is TGTGCCAGCAGCCGCGGATTAGCGGGTCAAGAGACCCAGTACTTC. Its translation: CASSRGLAGQETQYF.

This rearrangement joins TRBV7-2 to TRBJ1-2, with D unclear. This CDR3 has 12 amino acids. V gave up 5 bases and J gave up 7 bases, with 11 bases separating them. Germline V CDR1 and CDR2: SGHTA, FQGNSA. The CDR3 DNA is TGTGCCAGCAGCGAGACGGGGATTGGCTACACCTTC. Encoded protein: CASSETGIGYTF.

The count of this clone is one. The chain carries TRBV19 and TRBJ1-2; 7 nucleotides match TRBD1. V shed 6 bases, J shed 0 bases, and the junction held 7 bases outside the gene matches. The CDR3 sequence is 15 residues long. Germline V gene data show CDR1 as LNHDA and CDR2 as SQIVND (reference sequence). The CDR3 loop reads CASRRTGEANYGYTF. The CDR3 DNA follows: TGTGCCAGTAGAAGGACAGGCGAAGCTAACTATGGCTACACCTTC.

Concerning this clone itself: At the DNA level, this CDR3 is encoded by other sequences in the same sample as well. The V call is TRBV7-2, the J call TRBJ2-5, with 7 bases that match TRBD2. With V trimmed by 3 bases and J by 4 bases, 2 bases remained unmatched. CDR1 is SGHTA and CDR2 is FQGNSA in the germline V gene. CDR3 size: 13 residues. The CDR3 coding sequence is TGTGCCAGCAGCTTGGAGCGGGGAGAGACCCAGTACTTC. It is translated as CASSLERGETQYF.

The chain couples TRBV19 to TRBJ2-7; possibly TRBD1 for D (5 bases). V dropped 5 bases and J dropped 2 bases, with 10 bases sitting between them. The CDR3 sequence is 13 residues long. From germline, CDR1 is LNHDA and CDR2 SQIVND (reference sequence). The CDR3, as DNA: TGTGCCAGTAGTCAACAGGTGGCCTACGAGCAGTACTTC. Translation gives CASSQQVAYEQYF.

The CDR3 reads CASSLDETQYF. DNA of the CDR3: TGTGCCAGCAGCCTGGATGAGACCCAGTACTTC. The chain employs TRBV9 and TRBJ2-5; D remains ambiguous. The V end lost 4 bases, the J end lost 5 bases, and 6 bases lay between the germline ends. The germline CDR1 and CDR2 sequences are SGDLS and YYNGEE. The CDR3 is made up of 11 amino acids.

CDR3 amino acids: CASSYKRDIFTLHF. CDR3 coding DNA: TGTGCCAGCAGTTACAAAAGGGACATTTTCACCCTCCACTTT. The chain employs TRBV6-5 and TRBJ1-6; possible D gene TRBD1, 6 bases. The germline V gene encodes CDR1 MNHEY and CDR2 SVGAGI. The CDR3 length is 14 residues. The V gene lost 2 bases and the J gene lost 14 bases, with 16 bases spanning the gap.

The chain joins TRBV7-2 to TRBJ1-5, with D possibly being TRBD1 (5 bases). Germline V gene data show CDR1 as SGHTA and CDR2 as FQGNSA. The V end lost 5 bases, the J end lost 7 bases, and 9 bases lay between the germline ends. The CDR3 length is 12 residues. The CDR3 DNA reads as TGTGCCAGCAGCGAACGGGGCCAGCCCCAGCATTTT. It specifies CASSERGQPQHF.

This rearrangement joins TRBV28 to TRBJ1-6, with D unresolved. CDR1 is MDHEN, CDR2 SYDVKM, per germline. The CDR3 runs 15 residues. V lost 1 base and J lost 7, with 11 bases in between. In DNA, the CDR3 is TGTGCCAGCAGTTTATCCGGGTTACGAAATTCACCCCTCCACTTT. This codes for CASSLSGLRNSPLHF. Filled out from reference TRBV28 and TRBJ1-6, the complete variable domain reads DVKVTQSSRYLVKRTGEKVFLECVQDMDHENMFWYRQDPGLGLRLIYFSYDVKMKEKGDIPEGYSVSREKKERFSLILESASTNQTSMYLCASSLSGLRNSPLHFGNGTRLTVT.

The rearrangement joins TRBV7-8 to TRBJ2-5, with D uncertain. Germline CDR1 is SGHVS and CDR2 is FQNEAQ. The CDR3 consists of 16 residues. V was trimmed by 5 bases and J by 5 bases, leaving 21 bases between them. CDR3 residues: CASSPYLDWRPETQYF. CDR3 DNA: TGTGCCAGCAGCCCCTACCTTGACTGGCGCCCGGAGACCCAGTACTTC.

Only one count was recorded for this clone. This rearrangement joins TRBV7-2 to TRBJ2-3, with 9 bases aligning to TRBD2. Germline CDR1 and CDR2: SGHTA and FQGNSA. The CDR3 has 17 amino acids. The V and J ends lost 5 bases and 5 bases, in that order; junction bases with no gene match: 14. CDR3 sequence: CASSLGLGGRAIDTQYF. The CDR3 coding sequence is TGTGCCAGCAGCCTAGGACTGGGCGGGAGGGCCATAGATACGCAGTATTTT.

The CDR3 here is CASSAQDRGPYGYTF. In DNA form, the CDR3 reads TGTGCCAGCAGCGCCCAGGACAGGGGACCCTATGGCTACACCTTC. The rearrangement links TRBV9 to TRBJ1-2; 9 positions agree with TRBD1. Germline-derived CDR1 and CDR2 are SGDLS and YYNGEE. Germline trimming cut 3 bases from V and 4 bases from J; bases unmatched to any gene: 7. There are 15 residues in the CDR3.

The J gene is TRBJ1-1, the V gene TRBV27, with D perhaps matching TRBD1 (5 bases). CDR1 is MNHEY, CDR2 SMNVEV, per germline (reference sequence). The V end lost 5 bases, the J end lost 3 bases, and 19 bases lay between the germline ends. The CDR3 runs 16 residues. DNA of the CDR3: TGTGCCAGCAGTACTAAGGGCGGGGGAGGGGACACTGAAGCTTTCTTT. Residues: CASSTKGGGGDTEAFF.

The CDR3 is CAWSLVRGADGYTF. The DNA for the CDR3 is TGTGCCTGGAGCTTGGTGCGGGGCGCGGATGGCTACACCTTC. This chain links TRBV30 with TRBJ1-2, with D possibly matching TRBD1 (5 bases). Germline CDR1 is GTSNPN and CDR2 is SVGIG (reference sequence). The germline V and J ends were trimmed by 3 bases and 6 bases, with 17 bases remaining between them. The CDR3 consists of 14 residues.

This clone was counted a single time. V is TRBV10-3 and J is TRBJ1-1, with TRBD1 as a possible D gene (5 bases). Germline loops: CDR1 ENHRY, CDR2 SYGVKD. This CDR3 is built from 11 residues. V gave up 7 bases and J gave up 7 bases, with 10 bases separating them. The CDR3 sequence: CAIMRDGEAFF. The CDR3 DNA follows: TGTGCCATCATGAGGGACGGTGAAGCTTTCTTT.

The V gene is TRBV15, the J gene TRBJ2-1, with D unresolved. The ends were cut back, 1 base at V and 0 bases at J, with 7 bases in the middle. Germline V gene lookup returns CDR1 LNHNV and CDR2 YYDKDF (reference sequence). This CDR3 has 15 residues. CDR3 sequence: CATSRVSDSYNEQFF. The CDR3 DNA is TGTGCCACCAGCAGAGTTTCTGACTCCTACAATGAGCAGTTCTTC.

The rearrangement links TRBV5-1 to TRBJ2-1, with D perhaps given as TRBD1 or TRBD2 (5 bases each). Trimming removed 3 bases at V and 6 bases at J, with 19 bases between. Germline V lookup: CDR1 SGHRS, CDR2 YFSETQ. This CDR3 region has 16 residues. The CDR3 DNA sequence: TGCGCCAGCAGCTCCACCGGGACGGGACGGTTCAATGAGCAGTTCTTC. Protein: CASSSTGTGRFNEQFF.